The rows below give T cell receptor beta chains drawn from one sample of a study of Ad26.COV2.S vaccination and SARS-CoV-2 variants. Produced via immunoSEQ multiplex PCR; TCRdb's table is partial and in-frame only. In the table there are hundreds of thousands of clones, more than 80% of which are singletons. Material: peripheral blood, obtained in a trial of Ad26.COV2.S vaccine versus placebo. The source is a person aged 18-65 years who received the Ad26.COV2.S COVID-19 vaccine or a placebo. The CDR3 runs from the conserved cysteine through the conserved F or W.

v_call | cdr3_aa
TRBV7-2 | CASSLSGTQETQYF
TRBV5-1 | CASRGTANTGELFF
TRBV24-1 | CATSRGQGSTDTQYF
TRBV6-6 | CASTPGRGLQETQYF
TRBV18 | CASSPPLRETQYF
TRBV6-5 | CASFPSAAGWGEAFF
TRBV27 | CASSKGGGGNIQYF
TRBV5-6 | CASSYLGREDSPLHF
TRBV10-2 | CASRKGLLTGMGSYEQYF
TRBV6-5 | CASSKGAGSNQPQHF
TRBV7-2 | CASNPWAAKADTQYF
TRBV3-1/TRBV3-2 | CASSQELFVGDRTDTQYF
TRBV7-8 | CASSFEALTGRDTDTQYF
TRBV7-2 | CASSTFAEQYF
TRBV5-1 | CASSSLYGIHEQFF
TRBV10-3 | CAISEGREWSEQFF
TRBV6-2/TRBV6-3 | CASSYGHPRDNEQFF
TRBV7-2 | CASSLQGNSYEQYF
TRBV7-9 | CASSLGWDSPLPLHF
TRBV9 | CASSVALGSPLHF
TRBV15 | CATSFEYSPSGANVLTF
TRBV19 | CASSRMDRGPNEQFF
TRBV30 | CAWSAHLSGANVLTF
TRBV4-2 | CASSSDRNSGNTIYF
TRBV25-1 | CASSRGSNYGYTF
TRBV7-2 | CASSSYKGYTDTQYF
TRBV27 | CASSFRGAEAFF
TRBV4-2 | CASSQDAGQGSRIGQYF
TRBV11-2 | CASRLIHGTSPLHF
TRBV5-4 | CASSSDSLNGETQYF
TRBV9 | CASSVELAGYNEQFF
TRBV16 | CASSQSATGGYSNQPQHF
TRBV2 | CATSLRAYEQYF
TRBV6-2/TRBV6-3 | CASSFAVYNSPLHF
TRBV9 | CASSVADGLCILGLFF
TRBV27 | CAGPDRGDEKLFF
TRBV5-1 | CASSLASGSYQETQYF
TRBV4-3 | CASSQGSGVDTGELFF
TRBV25-1 | CASTSTGSLYEQYF
TRBV7-9 | CASSFQGAGNSNTF